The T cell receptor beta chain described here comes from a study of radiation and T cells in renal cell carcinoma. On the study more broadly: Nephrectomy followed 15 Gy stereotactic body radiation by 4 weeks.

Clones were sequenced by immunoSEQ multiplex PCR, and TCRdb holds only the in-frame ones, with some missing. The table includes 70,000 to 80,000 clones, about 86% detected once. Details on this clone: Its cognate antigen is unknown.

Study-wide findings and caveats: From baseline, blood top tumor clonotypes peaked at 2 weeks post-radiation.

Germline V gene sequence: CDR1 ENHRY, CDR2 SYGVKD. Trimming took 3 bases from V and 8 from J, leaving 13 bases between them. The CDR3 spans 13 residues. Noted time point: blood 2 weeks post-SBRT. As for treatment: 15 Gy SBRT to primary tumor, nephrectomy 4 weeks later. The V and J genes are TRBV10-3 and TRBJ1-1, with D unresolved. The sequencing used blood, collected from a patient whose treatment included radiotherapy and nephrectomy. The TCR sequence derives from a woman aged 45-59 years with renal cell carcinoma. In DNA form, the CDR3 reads TGTGCCATCAGTGATCACTGGTCGGGGGAAGCTTTCTTT. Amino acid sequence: CAISDHWSGEAFF.